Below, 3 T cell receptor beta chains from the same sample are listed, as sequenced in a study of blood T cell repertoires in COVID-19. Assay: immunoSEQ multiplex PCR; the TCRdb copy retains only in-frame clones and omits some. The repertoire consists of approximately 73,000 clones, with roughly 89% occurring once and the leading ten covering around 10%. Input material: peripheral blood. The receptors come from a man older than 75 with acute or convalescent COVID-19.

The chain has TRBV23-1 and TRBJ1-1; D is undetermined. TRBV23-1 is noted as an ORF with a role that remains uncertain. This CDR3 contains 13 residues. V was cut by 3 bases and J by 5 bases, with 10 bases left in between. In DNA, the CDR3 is TGCGCCAGCAGTCATGCGAAGGAGACTGAAGCTTTCTTT. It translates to CASSHAKETEAFF.

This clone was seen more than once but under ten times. The DNA of the CDR3 is TGTGCCAGCAGCCAGGAAGGACAGGGGAATTCACCCCTCCACTTT. Its protein product is CASSQEGQGNSPLHF. The rearrangement uses TRBV2 and TRBJ1-6; 9 nucleotides line up with TRBD1. J gave up 7 bases and V 6 bases, and 7 bases lay outside the gene matches. Germline CDR1 is SNHLY and CDR2 is FYNNEI. The CDR3 extends over 15 amino acids.

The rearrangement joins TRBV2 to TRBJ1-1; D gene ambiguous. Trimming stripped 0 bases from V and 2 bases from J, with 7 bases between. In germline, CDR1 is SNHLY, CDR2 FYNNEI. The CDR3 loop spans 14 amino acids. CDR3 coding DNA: TGTGCCAGCAGTGAAGCGGCGGGTAACACTGAAGCTTTCTTT. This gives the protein CASSEAAGNTEAFF.